This T cell receptor (beta chain) appears in the sequencing data of a study of blood T cell repertoires in COVID-19. Study at large: Samples of COVID-19 (acute and convalescent) were obtained from the United States, Italy and Spain. T cells, B-cell-depleted T cells, or PBMCs supplied cDNA or gDNA.

Original processing notes: How many nucleated cells were present was estimated from reference gene primer amplification. This table comes from immunoSEQ multiplex PCR, and its TCRdb copy is limited to in-frame clones, with some not included. D and trimming come from the DNA, and the V and J calls and clone size come from that table. The sample comprises approximately 160,000 clones, 70% to 90% of which are singletons, and about 7% rests with the top ten. In germline, CDR1 is SGDLS, CDR2 YYNGEE. V was cut by 0 bases and J by 8 bases, with 11 bases left in between. The CDR3 sequence is 14 residues long.

Sequenced input: peripheral blood. The V call is TRBV9, the J call TRBJ1-4; D is perhaps TRBD1 (6 bases). The TCR comes from a man aged 45 to 65 with active or convalescent COVID-19. The CDR3 loop reads CASSVGGGGEKLFF. CDR3 sequence (DNA): TGTGCCAGCAGCGTAGGTGGCGGGGGCGAAAAACTGTTTTTT.